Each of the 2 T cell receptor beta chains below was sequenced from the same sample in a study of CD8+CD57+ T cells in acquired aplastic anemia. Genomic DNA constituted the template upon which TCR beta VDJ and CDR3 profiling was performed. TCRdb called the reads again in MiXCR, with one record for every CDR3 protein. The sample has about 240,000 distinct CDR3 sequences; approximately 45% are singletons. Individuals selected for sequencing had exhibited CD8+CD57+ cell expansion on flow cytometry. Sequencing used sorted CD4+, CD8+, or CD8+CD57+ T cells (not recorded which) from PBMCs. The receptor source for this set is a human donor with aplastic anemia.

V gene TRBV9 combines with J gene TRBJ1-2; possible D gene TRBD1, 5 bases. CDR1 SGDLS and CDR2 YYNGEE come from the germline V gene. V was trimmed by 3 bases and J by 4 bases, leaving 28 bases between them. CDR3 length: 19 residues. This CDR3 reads CASSGGTATNYGYTYGYTF. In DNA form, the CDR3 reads TGTGCCAGCAGCGGCGGGACGGCGACTAACTATGGCTACACCTATGGCTACACCTTC.

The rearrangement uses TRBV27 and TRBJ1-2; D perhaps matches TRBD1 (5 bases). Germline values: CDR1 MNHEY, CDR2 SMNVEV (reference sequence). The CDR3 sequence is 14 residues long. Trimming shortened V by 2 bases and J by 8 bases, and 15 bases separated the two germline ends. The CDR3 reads CASSLARASRGYTF. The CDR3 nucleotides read TGTGCCAGCAGTTTAGCCAGGGCCAGCCGAGGCTACACCTTC.